A single sample is the source of the 5 T cell receptor beta chains below, sequenced in a study of blood T cell repertoires in COVID-19 (dated by TCRdb to 2020 to 2022). Library prep was done by the immunoSEQ multiplex PCR assay. The source is immuneACCESS, and TCRdb retained only in-frame sequences with V and J called. Part of the clones is not carried over; for the studies checked, unresolved V genes explain less than half of this, and the remainder is unexplained. This sample has 200,000 to 250,000 clones in its table, and 80% of those were observed once. The top ten hold about 4.5% of the sample. Sequenced material: PBMCs or T cells enriched from blood (not recorded which). Receptors originate from a man aged 30 to 45 with acute COVID-19.

This clone was observed a handful of times. The gene calls are TRBV5-4 and TRBJ2-7, with 11 bases identical to TRBD1. V was clipped by 2 bases and J by 5 bases; unmatched bases: 6. The CDR3 is 15 amino acids. The V gene's germline CDR1 is SGHNT and CDR2 YYREEE (reference sequence). CDR3 DNA: TGTGCCAGCAGCTTAGATCGGGACAGGGGGAACGAGCAGTACTTC. This gives the protein CASSLDRDRGNEQYF.

The chain is built from TRBV27 and TRBJ1-2, with TRBD1 matching 9 bases. V gave up 10 bases and J gave up 8 bases; unmatched junction bases: 8. The CDR3 spans 12 residues. Germline CDR1 and CDR2: MNHEY and SMNVEV (reference sequence). Written as DNA, the CDR3 is TGTGCCACACTACGGACAGGGGACGGCTACACCTTC. It yields the protein CATLRTGDGYTF.

The CDR3 region has the DNA TGTGCCAGCAGCTTCCGAGCTTTCTTT. It encodes CASSFRAFF. The rearrangement joins TRBV11-1 to TRBJ1-1; no definite D call. Germline lookup yields CDR1 SGHAT and CDR2 FQDESV (reference sequence). V lost 3 bases and J 10 bases, leaving 3 bases between the germline ends. The CDR3 is made up of 9 amino acids. The whole variable domain, filled in from reference TRBV11-1 and TRBJ1-1, reads EAEVAQSPRYKITEKSQAVAFWCDPISGHATLYWYRQILGQGPELLVQFQDESVVDDSQLPKDRFSAERLKGVDSTLKIQPAELGDSAMYLCASSFRAFFGQGTRLTVV.

The rearrangement uses TRBV5-6 and TRBJ1-6; D remains ambiguous. Germline CDR1 reads SGHDT; CDR2 reads YYEEEE. The CDR3 loop spans 13 amino acids. The germline V and J ends were trimmed by 0 bases and 14 bases, with 12 bases remaining between them. The CDR3 loop is CASSLGLSISLHF. The CDR3 DNA reads TGTGCCAGCAGCTTGGGGCTGTCCATTTCCCTCCACTTT.

J is TRBJ1-2 and V is TRBV6-5; D not certain. The CDR3 has 13 amino acids. Trimming cost V 6 bases and J 4 bases, with 12 bases left between them. The V gene's germline CDR1 is MNHEY and CDR2 SVGAGI. The CDR3 is CASSVDISYGYTF. CDR3 nucleotide sequence: TGTGCCAGCAGCGTAGACATTAGCTATGGCTACACCTTC.